Listed here are 11 T cell receptor beta chains from one sample, sequenced in a study of blood T cells in healthy people across ages. The authors ran a second PCR of 7 to 11 cycles using a sample-barcoded 5' primer and a J-beta primer mix. One entry per CDR3 protein, called by TCRdb with MiXCR from the 5' RACE reads. The table records 1.5 million to 2 million distinct CDR3 sequences, roughly 27% of them present only once. Material: blood. The receptor set was obtained from a woman aged 25-40 years in good health.

This clonotype has more than one count but fewer than ten. The rearrangement links TRBV6-2 or TRBV6-3 to TRBJ2-3; D might be TRBD2 (6 bases). The V end lost 6 bases, the J end lost 4 bases, and 20 bases lay between the germline ends. Germline values: CDR1 MNHEY, CDR2 SVGEGT. This CDR3 is built from 16 residues. CDR3 DNA: TGTGCCAGCAGCGCCGGGACTTGGGATGTGGCAGATACGCAGTATTTT. Translated, it gives CASSAGTWDVADTQYF.

The chain is built from TRBV11-2 and TRBJ2-7, with TRBD1 as a possible D gene (6 bases). This CDR3 contains 14 residues. Germline CDR1 SGHAT, CDR2 FQNNGV. Trimming took 1 base from V and 3 from J, leaving 10 bases between them. The chain's CDR3 is CASSLVGQNYEQYF. The DNA for the CDR3 is TGTGCCAGCAGCTTAGTAGGACAGAACTACGAGCAGTACTTC.

This clonotype has just a few counts. V gene TRBV4-1 combines with J gene TRBJ2-7; no definite D call. The germline gives CDR1 MGHRA, CDR2 YSYEKL. The CDR3 totals 14 residues. Trimming removed 0 bases at V and 2 bases at J, with 8 bases between. CDR3 region: CASSQDPRAYEQYF. The CDR3 DNA reads TGCGCCAGCAGCCAAGATCCGAGAGCCTACGAGCAGTACTTC.

The chain combines TRBV7-2 with TRBJ2-2; D is ambiguous. CDR1 and CDR2 (germline): SGHTA, FQGNSA. CDR3 size: 14 residues. Trimming took off 7 bases at V and 4 bases at J, with 13 bases between the two ends. The CDR3 region is CASTREDPTGELFF. For the CDR3, the DNA is TGTGCCAGCACCCGAGAGGATCCCACCGGGGAGCTGTTTTTT.

The rearrangement links TRBV5-1 to TRBJ1-4; D remains ambiguous. The CDR3 consists of 13 residues. Germline CDR1 and CDR2: SGHRS and YFSETQ. V lost 4 bases to trimming and J lost 3 bases, with 7 bases between them. Here the CDR3 DNA reads TGCGCCAGCAGCGTCAGGCCTAATGAAAAACTGTTTTTT. It encodes CASSVRPNEKLFF.

Only a few counts were recorded for this clonotype. The chain recombines TRBV7-9 with TRBJ1-2; tentative D call: TRBD1 (5 bases). Trimming removed 6 bases from V and 3 bases from J, with 14 bases in between. CDR3 length: 14 amino acids. Germline V gene sequence: CDR1 SEHNR, CDR2 FQNEAQ (reference sequence). This chain's CDR3 is CASRPPGGDYGYTF. The CDR3 DNA reads TGTGCCAGCAGGCCTCCAGGAGGGGACTATGGCTACACCTTC.

This clonotype appeared a few times. The chain uses TRBV27 and TRBJ2-2, with 8 bases identical to TRBD2. CDR1 and CDR2 (germline): MNHEY, SMNVEV (reference sequence). This CDR3 region has 17 residues. The J segment lost 2 bases and the V segment lost 2 bases, leaving 7 bases of the junction unmatched. The CDR3 coding sequence is TGTGCCAGCAGTTTAATCAGGACTAGCAGCAACACCGGGGAGCTGTTTTTT. Protein: CASSLIRTSSNTGELFF.

As concerns this clonotype: This may stem from a read error, because a much larger clone lies one nucleotide away. The chain joins TRBV6-5 to TRBJ2-5, with D unclear. This CDR3 contains 13 residues. Germline V gene lookup returns CDR1 MNHEY and CDR2 SVGAGI. CDR3 DNA: TGTGCCAACAGTTTAACATTTCAAGAGACCCAGTACTTC. Amino acid sequence: CANSLTFQETQYF.

The chain uses TRBV5-6 and TRBJ1-5; D remains ambiguous. V shed 7 bases and J shed 4 bases, with 15 bases lying between them. This CDR3 region has 14 residues. The germline V gene has CDR1 SGHDT and CDR2 YYEEEE. The CDR3 nucleotides are TGTGCCAGCGAGAATTATAGAGGGAATCAGCCCCAGCATTTT. Protein sequence: CASENYRGNQPQHF.

This chain links TRBV7-2 with TRBJ2-5, with D unclear. CDR3 length: 14 amino acids. V lost 2 bases and J 7 bases, leaving 14 bases between the germline ends. Germline CDR1 SGHTA, CDR2 FQGNSA. CDR3: CASSLFMADGTQYF. CDR3 DNA: TGTGCCAGCAGCTTATTTATGGCGGACGGGACCCAGTACTTC.

This clonotype was found many times. The rearrangement joins TRBV10-3 to TRBJ2-5; either TRBD1 or TRBD2 may supply D (6 bases each). CDR3 length equals 15 residues. The germline V and J ends were trimmed by 11 bases and 0 bases, with 19 bases remaining between them. Germline values: CDR1 ENHRY, CDR2 SYGVKD. CDR3 amino acids: CAASPGAGNQETQYF. In DNA form, the CDR3 reads TGTGCCGCCAGTCCAGGGGCGGGAAACCAAGAGACCCAGTACTTC.